A single sample gave rise to the 2 T cell receptor beta chains below, sequenced in a study of spatial heterogeneity in lung cancer. Regarding the study as a whole: Intratumoral expanded alpha and beta TCR counts were found to track tumor mutation counts.

As for time point: sample taken at primary tumor resection. TCRdb reprocessed the 5' RACE reads with MiXCR, giving one entry per CDR3 protein. Of approximately 1,600 distinct CDR3 sequences listed, roughly a fifth are singletons. Their recognized antigens are unknown. Sample: lung tumor tissue, taken at surgery. The source of these receptors is a male donor with early-stage non-small cell lung cancer.

This clonotype is labeled medium-sized. With the library built for alpha chains, this beta chain is off target and its frequency is not meaningful. The V and J genes are TRBV2 and TRBJ2-3; 9 bases align to TRBD2. This CDR3 is built from 17 residues. J was trimmed by 0 bases and V by 5 bases; bases with no gene match: 9. Germline V gives CDR1 SNHLY, CDR2 FYNNEI. This CDR3 reads CASSFDSSGESTDTQYF. The CDR3 DNA follows: TGTGCCAGCAGTTTTGACTCTAGCGGGGAAAGCACAGATACGCAGTATTTT.

This clonotype is labeled medium-sized. Within a library made for alpha chains, this beta chain is off target, and its count is uninformative. The chain joins TRBV20-1 to TRBJ1-3, with 9 bases aligning to TRBD1. With V trimmed by 6 bases and J by 3 bases, 6 bases remained unmatched. CDR1 DFQATT and CDR2 SNEGSKA come from the germline V gene (reference sequence). This CDR3 has 14 residues. CDR3 in amino acids: CSASGTGYGNTIYF. The CDR3 DNA sequence: TGCAGTGCCAGTGGGACAGGGTATGGAAACACCATATATTTT.